These 21 T cell receptor beta chains share one sample of origin, sequenced in a study of PD-1 blockade in classical Hodgkin lymphoma. Assay: immunoSEQ multiplex PCR; the TCRdb copy retains only in-frame clones and omits some. Of almost 100,000 clones listed, just under 95% are singletons. All the patients suffered relapse after autologous stem cell transplantation, and brentuximab vedotin exposure differed. The source was peripheral blood mononuclear cells (PBMCs), collected at baseline. Every receptor here comes from a human donor with classical Hodgkin lymphoma.

The V and J genes are TRBV5-1 and TRBJ2-4; D may be TRBD1 (6 bases). The CDR3 has 14 amino acids. Germline-derived CDR1 and CDR2 are SGHRS and YFSETQ. V was pared by 0 bases and J by 4 bases, with 8 bases between. The CDR3 DNA is TGCGCCAGCAGCTTGGGGACAGCTAAAAACATTCAGTACTTC. This translates into CASSLGTAKNIQYF.

This clone has a single count. V and J are TRBV29-1 and TRBJ2-7; 9 bases line up with TRBD1. Germline loops: CDR1 SQVTM, CDR2 ANQGSEA. This CDR3 region has 14 residues. The V segment lost 0 bases and the J segment 4 bases; nucleotides outside the gene matches: 4. CDR3 DNA sequence: TGCAGCGTTGAAGATCGGGGACAGGGTTACGAGCAGTACTTC. Translation: CSVEDRGQGYEQYF.

This rearrangement joins TRBV7-8 to TRBJ1-2; weak D call: TRBD1 (6 bases). V gave up 2 bases and J gave up 4 bases, with 14 bases separating them. This CDR3 has 15 residues. CDR1 and CDR2 (germline): SGHVS, FQNEAQ. The DNA of the CDR3 is TGTGCCAGCAGCTTAATCACGGGGGGCAGCTATGGCTACACCTTC. Translated, it gives CASSLITGGSYGYTF.

The V gene is TRBV7-9, the J gene TRBJ1-4; D is uncertain. The CDR3 length is 17 residues. From germline, CDR1 is SEHNR and CDR2 FQNEAQ (reference sequence). V was clipped by 1 base and J by 0 bases, with 12 bases between them. CDR3 nucleotide sequence: TGTGCCAGCAGCTTAGGTAGATGGGTTGCAACTAATGAAAAACTGTTTTTT. This encodes CASSLGRWVATNEKLFF.

The chain employs TRBV28 and TRBJ2-3; D unresolved. V lost 7 bases to trimming and J lost 1 base, with 15 bases between them. CDR1 is MDHEN, CDR2 SYDVKM, per germline. This CDR3 region has 15 residues. The CDR3 DNA reads as TGTGCCAGCACCCCCCAAAGCGCCCGCACAGATACGCAGTATTTT. Protein product: CASTPQSARTDTQYF.

V gene TRBV10-3 combines with J gene TRBJ2-1; the match to TRBD1 covers 7 bases. V dropped 8 bases and J dropped 4; count of bases not matched to a gene: 5. Germline V lookup: CDR1 ENHRY, CDR2 SYGVKD. The CDR3 contains 13 residues. CDR3: CAIAGTAYNEQFF. As DNA, the CDR3 is TGTGCCATCGCCGGGACAGCTTACAATGAGCAGTTCTTC.

The genes are TRBV18 and TRBJ2-7; D not resolved. Germline V gives CDR1 KGHSH, CDR2 LQKENI. This CDR3 is 13 amino acids long. Trimming left V 0 bases short and J 4 bases short, with 7 bases between. In nucleotides, the CDR3 is TGTGCCAGCTCACCACCTGTGGAATACGAGCAGTACTTC. Translated: CASSPPVEYEQYF.

The chain carries TRBV30 and TRBJ1-1; possibly TRBD1 for D (5 bases). V was shortened by 1 base and J by 6 bases, with 15 bases between the two germline ends. The CDR3 has 14 residues. The germline V gene encodes CDR1 GTSNPN and CDR2 SVGIG (reference sequence). The CDR3 loop is CAWSGTLKTPEAFF. In nucleotides, the CDR3 is TGTGCCTGGAGTGGGACATTAAAGACCCCTGAAGCTTTCTTT. The variable domain in full, with the rest retrieved from reference TRBV30 and TRBJ1-1, is SQTIHQWPATLVQPVGSPLSLECTVEGTSNPNLYWYRQAAGRGLQLLFYSVGIGQISSEVPQNLSASRPQDRQFILSSKKLLLSDSGFYLCAWSGTLKTPEAFFGQGTRLTVV.

The V and J genes are TRBV28 and TRBJ2-4; D is unclear. CDR3 length: 13 amino acids. The ends were cut back, 6 bases at V and 7 bases at J, with 13 bases in the middle. Germline loops: CDR1 MDHEN, CDR2 SYDVKM. CDR3: CASSPRPANIQYF. The CDR3, as DNA: TGTGCCAGCAGCCCCAGGCCCGCTAACATTCAGTACTTC.

This clone appeared once. This chain joins TRBV21-1 and TRBJ2-1. TRBV21-1 counts as a pseudogene. The CDR3 has 15 residues. In DNA form, the CDR3 reads TGTGCCAGCAGCAAAGAGGGCACCCAAAAAGGTGAGCAGTTCTTC. Encoded protein: CASSKEGTQKGEQFF.

The gene calls are TRBV15 and TRBJ1-2, with 8 bases that match TRBD1. From germline, CDR1 is LNHNV and CDR2 YYDKDF (reference sequence). V lost 0 bases, J lost 0 bases, and 18 bases stayed unmatched. This CDR3 has 21 amino acids. The CDR3 region is CATSRDRVSGQDLSPNYGYTF. CDR3 in DNA: TGTGCCACCAGCAGAGATCGGGTGTCGGGACAGGACCTATCTCCTAACTATGGCTACACCTTC.

V is TRBV7-9 and J is TRBJ1-1; 8 nucleotides agree with TRBD1. Per the germline V gene, CDR1 is SEHNR and CDR2 is FQNEAQ (reference sequence). This CDR3 contains 13 residues. The V and J ends lost 0 bases and 9 bases, in that order; junction bases with no gene match: 3. CDR3 in amino acids: CASSLAGQGQAFF. The CDR3, as DNA: TGTGCCAGCAGCTTAGCAGGACAGGGCCAAGCTTTCTTT.

V is TRBV6-5 and J is TRBJ2-7; 11 bases are a match to TRBD2. The CDR3 is 14 amino acids. With V trimmed by 2 bases and J by 7 bases, 4 bases remained unmatched. Looked up from germline, CDR1 is MNHEY and CDR2 is SVGAGI. CDR3 sequence reads: CASSYLAGGGEQYF. CDR3 in DNA: TGTGCCAGCAGTTACCTAGCGGGGGGTGGAGAGCAGTACTTC.

J is TRBJ1-2 and V is TRBV7-2, with unresolved D. This CDR3 contains 11 residues. V lost 2 bases and J lost 4, with 2 bases in between. Germline V CDR1 and CDR2: SGHTA, FQGNSA. The CDR3 coding sequence is TGTGCCAGCAGCTTATTCTATGGCTACACCTTC. Translating gives CASSLFYGYTF.

The chain carries TRBV5-5 and TRBJ1-1; D is perhaps TRBD1 (5 bases). V lost 1 base, J lost 10 bases, and 26 bases lay in between. This CDR3 is built from 17 residues. Germline V gene sequence: CDR1 SGHKS, CDR2 YYEKEE (reference sequence). This CDR3 reads CASSLPREGLNEGIAFF. The CDR3 DNA reads TGTGCCAGCAGCTTGCCCAGGGAAGGCTTAAATGAGGGTATAGCTTTCTTT. The whole variable domain, remainder taken from reference TRBV5-5 and TRBJ1-1, is DAGVTQSPTHLIKTRGQQVTLRCSPISGHKSVSWYQQVLGQGPQFIFQYYEKEERGRGNFPDRFSARQFPNYSSELNVNALLLGDSALYLCASSLPREGLNEGIAFFGQGTRLTVV.

The V and J genes are TRBV6-6 and TRBJ2-7; 7 bases are a match to TRBD1. The CDR3 contains 14 residues. The germline V gene has CDR1 MNHNY and CDR2 SVGAGI (reference sequence). The J segment lost 3 bases and the V segment lost 3 bases, leaving 5 bases of the junction unmatched. The chain's CDR3 is CASSYRDRVYEQYF. DNA of the CDR3: TGTGCCAGCAGTTATCGGGACAGAGTCTACGAGCAGTACTTC.

The rearrangement links TRBV16 to TRBJ1-2; TRBD1 might be the D (6 bases). CDR1 and CDR2 (germline): KGHSY, FQNENV. V lost 0 bases and J 4 bases, leaving 15 bases between the germline ends. The CDR3 loop spans 16 amino acids. The CDR3 coding sequence is TGTGCCAGCAGCCAATCGTCAAGGGACACCACCTATGGCTACACCTTC. Translating gives CASSQSSRDTTYGYTF.

The chain carries TRBV5-4 and TRBJ2-2; D not resolved. Trimming took 0 bases from V and 5 from J, leaving 8 bases between them. This CDR3 comprises 14 residues. CDR1 and CDR2 (germline): SGHNT, YYREEE (reference sequence). CDR3 in amino acids: CASSLGSRTGELFF. Here the CDR3 DNA reads TGTGCCAGCAGCTTGGGCAGTCGGACCGGGGAGCTGTTTTTT.

The CDR3 reads CASREDVFNYGYTF. For the CDR3, the DNA is TGTGCCAGTAGAGAAGACGTGTTTAACTATGGCTACACCTTC. The rearrangement uses TRBV19 and TRBJ1-2; unclear D gene. The CDR3 extends over 14 amino acids. Trimming cost V 6 bases and J 1 base, with 12 bases left between them. Germline V gene sequence: CDR1 LNHDA, CDR2 SQIVND (reference sequence).

This clone has only a few counts. The V gene is TRBV6-5, the J gene TRBJ2-7, with 12 bases lining up with TRBD2. The trim removed 5 bases at V and 6 bases at J, leaving 5 bases unmatched. The CDR3 is 14 amino acids. Germline CDR1 MNHEY, CDR2 SVGAGI. The CDR3 DNA follows: TGTGCCAGCAGTGAAACGGGACTAGCGGGCGAGCAGTACTTC. Its protein is CASSETGLAGEQYF.

J is TRBJ2-7 and V is TRBV14; 8 positions agree with TRBD1. The CDR3 spans 15 residues. The germline V gene encodes CDR1 SGHDN and CDR2 FVKESK. With V trimmed by 4 bases and J by 5 bases, 10 bases remained unmatched. CDR3 DNA: TGTGCCAGCAGCCTTGGACAGGGCCGGCGTAACGAGCAGTACTTC. This sequence encodes CASSLGQGRRNEQYF.